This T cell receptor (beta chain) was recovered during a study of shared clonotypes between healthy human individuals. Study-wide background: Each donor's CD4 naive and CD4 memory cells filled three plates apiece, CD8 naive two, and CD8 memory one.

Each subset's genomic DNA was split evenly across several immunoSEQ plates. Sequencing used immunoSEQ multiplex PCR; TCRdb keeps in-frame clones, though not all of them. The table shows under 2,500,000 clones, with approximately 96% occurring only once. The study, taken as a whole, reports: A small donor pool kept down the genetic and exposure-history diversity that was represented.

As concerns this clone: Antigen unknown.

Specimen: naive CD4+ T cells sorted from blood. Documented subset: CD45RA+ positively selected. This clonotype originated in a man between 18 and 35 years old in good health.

The CDR3, as DNA: TGTGCCACTAAACGACAGGAATCATCCTACGAGCAGTACTTC. Its translation is CATKRQESSYEQYF. This rearrangement joins TRBV19 to TRBJ2-7; possibly TRBD1 for D (6 bases). Germline CDR1 and CDR2: LNHDA and SQIVND (reference sequence). There are 14 residues in the CDR3. Trimming removed 10 bases from V and 1 base from J, with 17 bases in between.